This TCR beta chain was obtained from a study of cytomegalovirus exposure and HLA in healthy donors. This clone showed up just once. Its specificity is not known. Findings and caveats of the study: Accurate HLA-A and HLA-B prediction from TCR beta sequences was reported for most subjects. Beyond CMV serostatus, there was no information to go on about immune exposure. In a later analysis, approximately 15,000 TCR beta sequences were associated with HLA alleles at 0.05 false discovery rate. 87-base-pair reads could not separate some V segments, including TRBV6-2 and TRBV6-3.

The germline V gene encodes CDR1 MNHNY and CDR2 SVGAGI (reference sequence). V lost 6 bases to trimming and J lost 11 bases; unmatched junction nucleotides: 10. The CDR3 consists of 14 residues. It was with 60 Vbeta and 13 Jbeta primers that the PCR ran. Clones were read by immunoSEQ multiplex PCR, and TCRdb kept only the in-frame ones, dropping some. Counted here are about 180,000 clones, over 75% occurring once; the ten biggest clones make up 1%. The sample consisted of PBMCs. The receptor was isolated from a woman in her forties or fifties in good health and CMV-seropositive. The V call is TRBV6-6, the J call TRBJ1-4, with TRBD1 matching 9 bases. In DNA, the CDR3 is TGTGCCAGCAGCCCGGGGACAGGGAGAGAGAAACTGTTTTTT. Encoded protein: CASSPGTGREKLFF.